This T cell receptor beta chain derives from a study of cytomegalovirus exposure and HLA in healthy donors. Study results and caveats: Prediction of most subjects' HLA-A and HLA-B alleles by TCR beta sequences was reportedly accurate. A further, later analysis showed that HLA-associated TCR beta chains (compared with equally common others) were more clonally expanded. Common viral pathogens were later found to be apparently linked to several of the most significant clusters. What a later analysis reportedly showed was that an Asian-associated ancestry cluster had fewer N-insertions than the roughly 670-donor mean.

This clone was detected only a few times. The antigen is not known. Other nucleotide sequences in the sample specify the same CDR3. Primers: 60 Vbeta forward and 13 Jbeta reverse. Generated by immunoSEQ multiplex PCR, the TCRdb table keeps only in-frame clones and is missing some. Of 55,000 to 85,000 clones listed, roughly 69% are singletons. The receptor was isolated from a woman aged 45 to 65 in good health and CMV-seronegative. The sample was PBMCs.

CDR3 DNA: TGTGCCAGCAGTTCGCTCGGGACAGGGAACTACGAGCAGTACTTC. It translates to CASSSLGTGNYEQYF. This rearrangement joins TRBV27 to TRBJ2-7, with TRBD1 matching over 9 bases. Germline CDR1 reads MNHEY; CDR2 reads SMNVEV (reference sequence). There are 15 residues in the CDR3. Trimming took 4 bases from V and 3 from J; bases not matched to a gene: 7.